Presented here are 22 T cell receptor beta chains from one specimen sequenced in a study of OX40 agonist ivuxolimab in advanced cancers. Produced via immunoSEQ multiplex PCR; TCRdb's table is partial and in-frame only. This table holds under 95,000 clones, about 89% found once. The source material was CD4+ or CD8+ T cells sorted from blood, sampled in a trial of the OX40 agonist ivuxolimab. Every receptor here comes from an adult with an advanced solid tumor such as melanoma, head and neck, liver or kidney cancer.

This sequence joins TRBV28 and TRBJ2-3; D not certain. The CDR3 totals 13 residues. The germline V gene has CDR1 MDHEN and CDR2 SYDVKM. With 1 base removed from V and 6 bases from J, the gap between germline ends came to 8 bases. This chain's CDR3 is CASSLYPRDTQYF. CDR3 coding DNA: TGTGCCAGCAGTTTATACCCGAGGGATACGCAGTATTTT.

DNA of the CDR3: TGCAGCGCGGGAGCGGGAGGGGGCTACAATGAGCAGTTCTTC. Amino acids: CSAGAGGGYNEQFF. This rearrangement joins TRBV29-1 to TRBJ2-1, with TRBD2 matching 10 bases. Per the germline V gene, CDR1 is SQVTM and CDR2 is ANQGSEA. V lost 7 bases, J lost 3 bases, and 6 bases stayed unmatched. The CDR3 consists of 14 residues.

The chain links TRBV5-8 to TRBJ1-4, with 7 bases fitting TRBD1. The CDR3 consists of 13 residues. After removal of 3 bases from V and 7 bases from J, the junction contained 3 bases not matched to a gene. Germline V CDR1 and CDR2: SGHTS, YDEGEE. The CDR3 coding sequence is TGTGCCAGCAGCTCTCAGGGGGTTGAAAAACTGTTTTTT. Encoded protein: CASSSQGVEKLFF. The whole variable domain, filled in from reference TRBV5-8 and TRBJ1-4, reads EAGVTQSPTHLIKTRGQQATLRCSPISGHTSVYWYQQALGLGLQFLLWYDEGEERNRGNFPPRFSGRQFPNYSSELNVNALELEDSALYLCASSSQGVEKLFFGSGTQLSVL.

The genes are TRBV5-6 and TRBJ1-5; TRBD1 is a possible D gene (5 bases). The length of the CDR3 is 15 residues. The V gene's germline CDR1 is SGHDT and CDR2 YYEEEE. Trimming pared 1 base from V and 6 bases from J, leaving 14 bases between. In nucleotides, the CDR3 is TGTGCCAGCAGCTTGAGGGGATTTGGAGTTCAGCCCCAGCATTTT. Encoded protein: CASSLRGFGVQPQHF.

The rearrangement uses TRBV2 and TRBJ2-1, with 8 bases matching TRBD2. Trimming at V came to 11 bases and at J to 1 base, leaving 13 bases not matched to a gene. Looked up from germline, CDR1 is SNHLY and CDR2 is FYNNEI. The CDR3 spans 16 residues. In DNA, the CDR3 is TGTGCCCACTGGGGGAGCGGGAGTTCGTCCTACAATGAGCAGTTCTTC. Its translation is CAHWGSGSSSYNEQFF. The full variable domain, in which reference TRBV2 and TRBJ2-1 provide the parts outside the CDR3, is EPEVTQTPSHQVTQMGQEVILRCVPISNHLYFYWYRQILGQKVEFLVSFYNNEISEKSEIFDDQFSVERPDGSNFTLKIRSTKLEDSAMYFCAHWGSGSSSYNEQFFGPGTRLTVL.

This chain uses TRBV18 with TRBJ2-7; D is perhaps TRBD2 (6 bases). Germline-derived CDR1 and CDR2 are KGHSH and LQKENI. This CDR3 comprises 15 residues. V shed 0 bases and J shed 6 bases, with 15 bases lying between them. CDR3 residues: CASSPPGLPKSEQYF. The CDR3 DNA reads TGTGCCAGCTCACCACCGGGACTCCCGAAGAGCGAGCAGTACTTC.

V and J are TRBV9 and TRBJ2-1; 16 bases are shared with TRBD2. CDR1 and CDR2 from the germline V gene are SGDLS and YYNGEE. CDR3 length: 15 residues. The junction had 2 bases not matched to a gene; V was cut back by 3 bases and J by 8 bases. CDR3 sequence (DNA): TGTGCCAGCAGCGAGGGGACTAGCGGGAGGGATGAGCAGTTCTTC. It encodes CASSEGTSGRDEQFF.

The chain couples TRBV9 to TRBJ2-1; D is possibly TRBD1 (6 bases). This CDR3 contains 15 residues. V lost 3 bases, J lost 0 bases, and 10 bases lay in between. Germline loops: CDR1 SGDLS, CDR2 YYNGEE. The CDR3 sequence is CASSATGNSYNEQFF. CDR3 coding DNA: TGTGCCAGCAGCGCCACAGGGAACTCCTACAATGAGCAGTTCTTC. The whole variable domain, filled in from reference TRBV9 and TRBJ2-1, reads DSGVTQTPKHLITATGQRVTLRCSPRSGDLSVYWYQQSLDQGLQFLIQYYNGEERAKGNILERFSAQQFPDLHSELNLSSLELGDSALYFCASSATGNSYNEQFFGPGTRLTVL.

This clone is termed large. The chain uses TRBV2 and TRBJ2-7, with D uncertain. CDR3 size: 13 residues. Germline V lookup: CDR1 SNHLY, CDR2 FYNNEI. V lost 8 bases and J lost 0, with 11 bases in between. The CDR3 DNA sequence: TGTGCCAGCGAGCCAAGGAGCTCCTACGAGCAGTACTTC. This gives the protein CASEPRSSYEQYF. Supplemented by reference TRBV2 and TRBJ2-7, the full variable domain reads EPEVTQTPSHQVTQMGQEVILRCVPISNHLYFYWYRQILGQKVEFLVSFYNNEISEKSEIFDDQFSVERPDGSNFTLKIRSTKLEDSAMYFCASEPRSSYEQYFGPGTRLTVT.

This clone was counted only a few times. The chain uses TRBV7-9 and TRBJ2-3; the match to TRBD2 covers 11 bases. Germline trimming cut 5 bases from V and 2 bases from J; bases unmatched to any gene: 9. There are 17 residues in the CDR3. Germline V gene sequence: CDR1 SEHNR, CDR2 FQNEAQ (reference sequence). CDR3 sequence: CASSPPGLAVSTDTQYF. The CDR3 coding sequence is TGTGCCAGCAGCCCCCCGGGACTAGCGGTTTCCACAGATACGCAGTATTTT.

The V and J genes are TRBV9 and TRBJ2-2, with 7 bases lining up with TRBD2. V gave up 4 bases and J gave up 6 bases; unmatched junction bases: 12. CDR3 length equals 16 residues. Germline V CDR1 and CDR2: SGDLS, YYNGEE. CDR3 region: CASSPEASGESGELFF. CDR3 sequence (DNA): TGTGCCAGCAGCCCCGAGGCGAGCGGGGAATCCGGGGAGCTGTTTTTT.

CDR3 sequence: CASSLSVRNEQFF. The CDR3 DNA follows: TGTGCCAGCAGTTTATCCGTGCGGAATGAGCAGTTCTTC. The rearrangement joins TRBV27 to TRBJ2-1; D is undetermined. CDR1 and CDR2 (germline): MNHEY, SMNVEV (reference sequence). With 0 bases removed from V and 7 bases from J, the gap between germline ends came to 7 bases. The CDR3 loop spans 13 amino acids.

The chain has TRBV19 and TRBJ1-5; D call uncertain. This CDR3 contains 19 residues. The V gene's germline CDR1 is LNHDA and CDR2 SQIVND (reference sequence). V gave up 4 bases and J gave up 0 bases, with 22 bases separating them. This CDR3 is CASSRTKPGKYNSNQPQHF. CDR3 coding DNA: TGTGCCAGTAGTAGAACCAAACCGGGAAAATATAATAGCAATCAGCCCCAGCATTTT.

This chain joins TRBV5-6 and TRBJ2-7, with a weak D call TRBD1 (6 bases). CDR3 length: 13 residues. Between the trimmed V and J ends, which lost 0 bases and 2 bases, there was a span of 6 bases. Germline assignment: CDR1 SGHDT and CDR2 YYEEEE. The CDR3 DNA sequence: TGTGCCAGCAGCTTGGAGGGGGCCTACGAGCAGTACTTC. Residues: CASSLEGAYEQYF.

The rearrangement uses TRBV27 and TRBJ1-5, with a possible D match to TRBD1 (6 bases). CDR3 length equals 16 residues. Germline V lookup: CDR1 MNHEY, CDR2 SMNVEV (reference sequence). Trimming stripped 3 bases from V and 6 bases from J, with 18 bases between. This CDR3 reads CASSFTGPGLGQPQHF. The CDR3 nucleotides are TGTGCCAGCAGTTTTACAGGGCCGGGGTTAGGTCAGCCCCAGCATTTT.

CDR3 bases: TGCGCCAGCAAAGACAGGGGGTACTATGGCTACACCTTC. Amino acid sequence: CASKDRGYYGYTF. The chain has TRBV10-2 and TRBJ1-2; 9 bases are shared with TRBD1. This CDR3 contains 13 residues. CDR1 and CDR2 (germline): WSHSY, SAAADI. V was clipped by 7 bases and J by 3 bases; unmatched bases: 3.

J is TRBJ2-7 and V is TRBV6-6; TRBD2 might be the D (5 bases). Germline V gene sequence: CDR1 MNHNY, CDR2 SVGAGI (reference sequence). The ends were cut back, 7 bases at V and 2 bases at J, with 12 bases in the middle. The CDR3 totals 13 residues. The CDR3 spells CASTPRGPYEQYF. In DNA form, the CDR3 reads TGTGCCAGCACCCCGCGAGGGCCCTACGAGCAGTACTTC.

The chain uses TRBV28 and TRBJ1-5, with D unclear. V lost 2 bases to trimming and J lost 4 bases, with 9 bases between them. The CDR3 contains 14 residues. Per germline, CDR1 MDHEN and CDR2 SYDVKM. This CDR3 reads CASSLSWGNQPQHF. The CDR3 DNA follows: TGTGCCAGCAGTTTAAGTTGGGGAAATCAGCCCCAGCATTTT.

V gene TRBV7-8 combines with J gene TRBJ1-1; D possibly corresponds to TRBD1 (5 bases). V was cut by 6 bases and J by 5 bases, with 25 bases left in between. The CDR3 contains 17 residues. The germline V gene has CDR1 SGHVS and CDR2 FQNEAQ. The CDR3 sequence is CASSTLWGSPQETEAFF. As DNA, the CDR3 is TGTGCCAGCAGTACCTTATGGGGGTCGCCCCAGGAGACTGAAGCTTTCTTT.

The chain employs TRBV13 and TRBJ2-4; 8 bases match TRBD1. Germline values: CDR1 PRHDT, CDR2 FYEKMQ (reference sequence). V dropped 5 bases and J dropped 1; count of bases not matched to a gene: 4. The CDR3 has 15 residues. DNA for the CDR3: TGTGCCAGCAGCCAGGGGGCTGGTGCCAAAAACATTCAGTACTTC. Translated, it gives CASSQGAGAKNIQYF.

A single count supports this clone. The chain couples TRBV7-2 to TRBJ2-3; 8 bases fit TRBD1. Germline-derived CDR1 and CDR2 are SGHTA and FQGNSA. V shed 1 base, J shed 1 base, and the junction held 7 bases outside the gene matches. The CDR3 spans 17 residues. CDR3 bases: TGTGCCAGCAGCTTAGGGTTTAAGGGACAGGGCACAGATACGCAGTATTTT. This sequence encodes CASSLGFKGQGTDTQYF.

The rearrangement uses TRBV6-1 and TRBJ2-7; 8 bases align to TRBD1. CDR1 and CDR2 from the germline V gene are MNHNS and SASEGT. With V trimmed by 5 bases and J by 5 bases, 11 bases remained unmatched. This CDR3 region has 15 residues. The CDR3 region is CASSQKRQGINEQYF. The CDR3 region has the DNA TGTGCCAGCAGTCAGAAAAGACAGGGGATCAACGAGCAGTACTTC.